The 10 T cell receptor beta chains listed next were all sequenced from one sample in a study of T cell clonality in common variable immunodeficiency. Sequencing used immunoSEQ multiplex PCR; TCRdb keeps in-frame clones, though not all of them. The sample offers tens of thousands of clones and no singletons, the top ten holding 2.1%. Specimen: peripheral blood mononuclear cells. The receptors stem from a person between 18 and 75 years old in good health.

This clone came up many times. The sequenced fragment ends 3 residues before the CDR3 boundary, so the rest is inferred from the germline J gene. The chain is built from TRBV30 and TRBJ1-1; D is unclear. Trimming left V 6 bases short and J 1 base short, with 12 bases between. Looked up from germline, CDR1 is GTSNPN and CDR2 is SVGIG (reference sequence). This CDR3 region has 13 residues. The covered CDR3 bases are TGTGCCTGTGAGAGACAAAAGAACACTGAA. Protein sequence: CACERQKNTE. The whole CDR3 protein reads CACERQKNTEAFF.

This clone was detected ten times or more. The CDR3 end lies 3 residues beyond the end of the read and is filled in from the germline J gene. V gene TRBV19 combines with J gene TRBJ2-5, with TRBD1 matching 9 bases. V shed 4 bases, J shed 4 bases, and the junction held 4 bases outside the gene matches. Germline V gene data show CDR1 as LNHDA and CDR2 as SQIVND (reference sequence). The CDR3 runs to 14 residues. CDR3 DNA, as far as it was read: TGTGCCAGTAGTACAACAGGGGGCGCAGAGACC. It codes for CASSTTGGAET. The complete CDR3 protein is CASSTTGGAETQYF.

This clone occurred a few times. The CDR3 is cut off 3 residues early in the read; its end comes from the germline J gene. The chain has TRBV7-2 and TRBJ2-7; 14 nucleotides match TRBD2. The V gene's germline CDR1 is SGHTA and CDR2 FQGNSA. This CDR3 has 16 residues. With V trimmed by 0 bases and J by 3 bases, 1 base remained unmatched. CDR3 in amino acids: CASSLAGLAGGYEQYF. The sequenced CDR3 bases are TGTGCCAGCAGCTTAGCCGGACTAGCGGGAGGCTACGAG.

This clone was seen ten or more times. The CDR3 extends 3 residues past the end of the read, so its final part is completed from the germline J gene. The chain joins TRBV20-1 to TRBJ2-2; a weak D match, TRBD2 (6 bases). The germline gives CDR1 DFQATT, CDR2 SNEGSKA (reference sequence). V lost 0 bases to trimming and J lost 5 bases, with 16 bases between them. This CDR3 spans 16 amino acids. The CDR3 bases that were read are TGCAGTGCTAGAGATCCGGACACGGGGGAAACCGGGGAG. It translates to CSARDPDTGETGE. In full, the CDR3 reads CSARDPDTGETGELFF.

This clone was observed at least ten times. Coverage ceases 3 residues before the CDR3 finishes, and the germline J gene fills in the end. The rearrangement joins TRBV4-2 to TRBJ1-3; 9 positions agree with TRBD1. The trim removed 6 bases at V and 0 bases at J, leaving 12 bases unmatched. Germline V gene sequence: CDR1 LGHNA, CDR2 YNFKEQ. The CDR3 length is 18 residues. The CDR3 loop is CASSQKGQGIDSGNTIYF. The covered CDR3 bases are TGTGCCAGCAGTCAAAAAGGACAGGGGATCGACTCTGGAAACACC.

This clone was seen repeatedly, ten times or more. The read finishes 3 residues shy of the CDR3 end, and the germline J gene is used to complete it. The chain recombines TRBV19 with TRBJ1-2, with 7 nucleotides matching TRBD1. Germline V gene lookup returns CDR1 LNHDA and CDR2 SQIVND (reference sequence). J lost 1 base, V lost 6 bases, and 5 bases had no gene match. This CDR3 is 14 amino acids long. CDR3 sequence reads: CASSAWDSNYGYTF. The sequenced CDR3 bases are TGTGCCAGTAGCGCTTGGGACAGTAACTATGGC.

Ten or more counts support this clone. The CDR3 is cut off 3 residues early in the read; its end comes from the germline J gene. This chain joins TRBV5-6 and TRBJ1-5, with a tentative D call TRBD1 (5 bases). This CDR3 spans 15 amino acids. Looked up from germline, CDR1 is SGHDT and CDR2 is YYEEEE. Trimming pared 1 base from V and 3 bases from J, leaving 11 bases between. CDR3 DNA, as far as it was read: TGTGCCAGCAGCTTGAATGGGGCCTTCAATCAGCCC. Encoded protein: CASSLNGAFNQP. The whole CDR3 reads CASSLNGAFNQPQHF.

This clone was seen repeatedly, ten times or more. The CDR3 end lies 3 residues beyond the end of the read and is filled in from the germline J gene. This sequence joins TRBV20-1 and TRBJ1-1; D perhaps matches TRBD1 (5 bases). The V and J ends lost 2 bases and 0 bases respectively, with 13 bases between them. The germline gives CDR1 DFQATT, CDR2 SNEGSKA (reference sequence). The CDR3 spans 15 residues. CDR3 region: CSARIRRVMNTEAFF. The sequenced part of the CDR3 DNA is TGCAGTGCTAGAATTCGCAGGGTGATGAACACTGAA.

This clone was detected many times. The read gets to within 3 residues of the CDR3 end, and the germline J gene fills in the rest. This chain uses TRBV7-2 with TRBJ2-1; 9 positions agree with TRBD2. The junction had 9 bases not matched to a gene; V was cut back by 5 bases and J by 7 bases. The germline gives CDR1 SGHTA, CDR2 FQGNSA. This CDR3 has 15 residues. CDR3 region: CASSLQPLAGNEQFF. The DNA read from the CDR3 is TGTGCCAGCAGCCTCCAACCTCTAGCGGGGAATGAG. Full variable domain (rest looked up from reference TRBV7-2 and TRBJ2-1): GAGVSQSPSNKVTEKGKDVELRCDPISGHTALYWYRQSLGQGLEFLIYFQGNSAPDKSGLPSDRFSAERTGGSVSTLTIQRTQQEDSAVYLCASSLQPLAGNEQFFGPGTRLTVL.

This clone was found many times. Read data end 3 residues before the CDR3 end; the end is taken from the germline J gene. The chain uses TRBV6-2 or TRBV6-3 and TRBJ2-1, with 7 bases matching TRBD1. There are 17 residues in the CDR3. CDR1 is MNHEY, CDR2 SVGEGT, per germline. Germline trimming cut 2 bases from V and 5 bases from J; bases unmatched to any gene: 12. The CDR3 protein is CASSYPVDRLNHNEQFF. CDR3 DNA (partial): TGTGCCAGCAGTTACCCCGTGGACAGGCTAAACCACAATGAG.